This T cell receptor beta chain was found in a study of T cell responses to AZD1222 COVID-19 vaccine. The study, taken as a whole, reports: At baseline, seropositivity was found in only a handful of AZD1222 recipients. Across the whole spike, CD4 TCRs peaked at regions 160-218 and 743-854.

Only in-frame clones appear in the TCRdb table, and some are missing; sequencing was by immunoSEQ multiplex PCR. The sample has fewer than 85,000 clones, 92% seen once; the top ten hold approximately 6.6%. A single count supports this clone. The target antigen is unknown. CDR3 length equals 13 residues. The germline gives CDR1 SGHVS, CDR2 FQNEAQ. V gave up 5 bases and J gave up 6 bases; unmatched junction bases: 6. The specimen was peripheral blood, collected on day 0 of MenACWY control vaccination. V and J are TRBV7-8 and TRBJ1-1; 7 bases agree with TRBD1. The sequence was obtained from an adult in good health. The CDR3 DNA is TGTGCCAGCAGCAGACAGGGAGAGGCTGAAGCTTTCTTT. Amino acid sequence: CASSRQGEAEAFF.